This passage covers 2 T cell receptor beta chains from one sample sequenced in a study of blood T cell repertoires in COVID-19. Libraries were prepared by immunoSEQ multiplex PCR; TCRdb keeps only in-frame clonotypes and omits some of them. The sample carries roughly 300,000 clones, approximately 85% recorded once. Material: peripheral blood. These TCRs come from a woman in her fifties or sixties with acute or convalescent COVID-19.

The gene calls are TRBV24-1 and TRBJ1-1, with 9 bases identical to TRBD1. CDR1 and CDR2 (germline): KGHDR, SFDVKD. V shed 2 bases, J shed 0 bases, and the junction held 6 bases outside the gene matches. The CDR3 consists of 17 residues. As DNA, the CDR3 is TGTGCCACCAGTGATTCTCCGGGACAGGGCATGAACACTGAAGCTTTCTTT. As protein: CATSDSPGQGMNTEAFF.

The rearrangement uses TRBV3-1 (or the pseudogene TRBV3-2) and TRBJ2-1; TRBD2 agrees at 15 bases. The CDR3 length is 18 residues. Germline-derived CDR1 and CDR2 are LGHDT and YNNKEL (reference sequence). V lost 2 bases, J lost 6 bases, and 8 bases stayed unmatched. CDR3 loop: CASSQRGLAGGEGNEQFF. CDR3 nucleotides: TGTGCCAGCAGCCAACGGGGACTAGCGGGAGGTGAGGGCAATGAGCAGTTCTTC.